These T cell receptor beta chains were read from a single sample in a study of OX40 agonist ivuxolimab in advanced cancers. Data came from immunoSEQ multiplex PCR; TCRdb stores just in-frame clones and leaves some out. Of fewer than 50,000 clones listed, around 83% are singletons. The material sequenced was CD4+ or CD8+ T cells sorted from blood, taken in a trial of the OX40 agonist ivuxolimab. These receptors all stem from an adult with an advanced solid tumor such as melanoma, head and neck, liver or kidney cancer. The CDR3 runs from the conserved cysteine through the conserved F or W. D genes are given only for firm matches. Size tells how often a clone was seen (once, few, many) or the class of an expanded clone, and some rows leave it out.

j_call | d_call | clone_size | v_call | cdr3_nt | cdr3_aa
TRBJ1-2 | TRBD1 | - | TRBV28 | TGTGCCAGCAGTTTAAGGACAGGGCTTTATGGCTACACCTTC | CASSLRTGLYGYTF
TRBJ2-1 | - | few | TRBV5-1 | TGCGCCAGCAGCTTGGGAGAGTTACTTTCGAACAATGAGCAGTTCTTC | CASSLGELLSNNEQFF
TRBJ1-1 | TRBD1 | - | TRBV6-4 | TGTGCCAGCAGTCAATCCGGACAGGGCGGGACTGAAGCTTTCTTT | CASSQSGQGGTEAFF
TRBJ2-7 | TRBD2 | - | TRBV30 | TGTGCCTGGAGTGGGGTACGCGGGAGAGGGTCCTACGAGCAGTACTTC | CAWSGVRGRGSYEQYF
TRBJ2-1 | TRBD2 | - | TRBV7-6 | TGTGCCAGCAGTGTGGGACTAGTGGCGGACTATGAGCAGTTCTTC | CASSVGLVADYEQFF
TRBJ2-7 | - | - | TRBV30 | TGTGCCTGGAGTGTAGGAGGCAGTTCCTACGAGCAGTACTTC | CAWSVGGSSYEQYF
TRBJ1-5 | - | few | TRBV27 | TGTGCCAGCCGTTCGAGTGCAGGGCATAGCAATCAGCCCCAGCATTTT | CASRSSAGHSNQPQHF
TRBJ1-5 | - | - | TRBV7-3 | TGTGCCAGCAGCTTCCAGGGGCGCAATCAGCCCCAGCATTTT | CASSFQGRNQPQHF
TRBJ2-1 | - | - | TRBV2 | TGTGCCTCCAGGGGCCTTAGCTCCTACAATGAGCAGTTCTTC | CASRGLSSYNEQFF
TRBJ2-2 | - | - | TRBV5-5 | TGTGCCAGCAGCGGACTTCTAAACACCGGGGAGCTGTTTTTT | CASSGLLNTGELFF
TRBJ1-5 | TRBD1 | - | TRBV10-2 | TGCGCCAGCAGTCGCTGGGGACAGGGGGATCAGCCCCAGCATTTT | CASSRWGQGDQPQHF
TRBJ1-6 | - | - | TRBV30 | TGTGGGACTGAAGTGGGACCCCTGGAGGGTTCACCCCTCCACTTT | CGTEVGPLEGSPLHF
TRBJ2-2 | - | - | TRBV6-5 | TGTGCCAGCAGACAAAAGGGCACCGGGGAGCTGTTTTTT | CASRQKGTGELFF
TRBJ2-5 | - | - | TRBV6-5 | TGTGCCAGCAGTTACTCGGGTGAAGGGGGTGGGACCCAGTACTTC | CASSYSGEGGGTQYF
TRBJ1-1 | TRBD1 | - | TRBV18 | TGTGCCAGCTCACCACCAGAACAGGGGGCACGCGCTGAAGCTTTCTTT | CASSPPEQGARAEAFF
TRBJ2-7 | TRBD2 | - | TRBV5-4 | TGTGCCAGCAGCTTGTCCCTAGCGGGGGGCCTCTCCTACGAGCAGTACTTC | CASSLSLAGGLSYEQYF